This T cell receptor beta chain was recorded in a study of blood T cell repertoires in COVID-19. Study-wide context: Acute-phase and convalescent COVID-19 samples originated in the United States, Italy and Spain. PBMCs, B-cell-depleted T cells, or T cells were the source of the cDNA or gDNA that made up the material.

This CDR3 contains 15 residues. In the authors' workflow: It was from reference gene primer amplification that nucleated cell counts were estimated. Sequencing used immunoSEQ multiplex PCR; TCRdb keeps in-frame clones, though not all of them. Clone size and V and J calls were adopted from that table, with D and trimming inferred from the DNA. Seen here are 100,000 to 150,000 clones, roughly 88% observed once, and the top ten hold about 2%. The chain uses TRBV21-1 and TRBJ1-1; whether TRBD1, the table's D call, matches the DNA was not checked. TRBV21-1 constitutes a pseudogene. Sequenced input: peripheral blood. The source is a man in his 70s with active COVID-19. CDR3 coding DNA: TGTGCCAGCAGCAGGAAAACAGGGGGCTTTACTGAAGCTTTCTTT. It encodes CASSRKTGGFTEAFF.